The clone carrying this T cell receptor (beta chain) has a handful of counts. The antigen is not known. This specimen belongs to a study of a mutant IDH1 vaccine in newly diagnosed glioma. As for time point: week 23, last vaccination. Vaccinated patients received 300 ug of mutant IDH1 20-mer peptide per dose, with topical imiquimod. V dropped 0 bases and J dropped 2 bases, with 7 bases sitting between them. Germline V gene data show CDR1 as SQVTM and CDR2 as ANQGSEA. This CDR3 contains 13 residues. The protocol was immunoSEQ multiplex PCR, while the TCRdb copy is restricted to in-frame clones and leaves out a portion. The table includes approximately 79,000 clones, 85% detected once.

The gene calls are TRBV29-1 and TRBJ2-5, with D perhaps being TRBD1 or TRBD2 (5 bases each). Here the sequenced sample was PBMCs, taken from a glioma patient whose treatment included an IDH1 peptide vaccine. The clonotype was recovered from a woman in her fifties or sixties with glioma. CDR3 bases: TGCAGCGTTGAAGAGTGGGGGCAAGAGACCCAGTACTTC. This gives the protein CSVEEWGQETQYF.